These 5 T cell receptor beta chains originate from one sample sequenced in a study of OX40 agonist ivuxolimab in advanced cancers. Assay: immunoSEQ multiplex PCR; the TCRdb copy retains only in-frame clones and omits some. The table lists under 85,000 clones, around 87% of them singletons. Sequencing used CD4+ or CD8+ T cells sorted from blood, obtained in a trial of the OX40 agonist ivuxolimab. These receptor sequences come from an adult with an advanced solid tumor such as melanoma, head and neck, liver or kidney cancer.

This clone appeared once. The CDR3 here is CASSVQHQETQYF. The DNA of the CDR3 is TGTGCCAGCAGCGTACAGCACCAAGAGACCCAGTACTTC. The chain uses TRBV9 and TRBJ2-5, with D hard to call. Germline V gene sequence: CDR1 SGDLS, CDR2 YYNGEE. V lost 1 base and J lost 0, with 4 bases in between. The CDR3 covers 13 residues. The variable domain in full, with the rest retrieved from reference TRBV9 and TRBJ2-5, is DSGVTQTPKHLITATGQRVTLRCSPRSGDLSVYWYQQSLDQGLQFLIQYYNGEERAKGNILERFSAQQFPDLHSELNLSSLELGDSALYFCASSVQHQETQYFGPGTRLLVL.

This clone was picked up one time. The rearrangement joins TRBV19 to TRBJ1-1; D not certain. The V end was cut by 5 bases, the J end by 0 bases, with 7 bases between. Germline CDR1 LNHDA, CDR2 SQIVND (reference sequence). The CDR3 spans 13 residues. The CDR3, as DNA: TGTGCCAGTAGTTGGGCGTTGAACACTGAAGCTTTCTTT. Amino acid sequence: CASSWALNTEAFF.

The V call is TRBV9, the J call TRBJ2-2, with 7 nucleotides matching TRBD1. Unmatched junction bases numbered 2, after V lost 3 bases and J lost 6 bases. CDR3 length: 13 amino acids. Looked up from germline, CDR1 is SGDLS and CDR2 is YYNGEE. In DNA, the CDR3 is TGTGCCAGCAGCGCGACAGGGTCCGGGGAGCTGTTTTTT. This sequence encodes CASSATGSGELFF.

V is TRBV7-8 and J is TRBJ1-2; 8 positions match TRBD1. The CDR3 runs to 15 residues. Germline V gene lookup returns CDR1 SGHVS and CDR2 FQNEAQ. Trimming took 5 bases from V and 8 from J; bases not matched to a gene: 13. CDR3 in DNA: TGTGCCAGCAGCCACTATACAGGGGGTTCACAGGGCTACACCTTC. Its translation is CASSHYTGGSQGYTF.

V and J are TRBV29-1 and TRBJ2-5; D is ambiguous. Germline-derived CDR1 and CDR2 are SQVTM and ANQGSEA. The CDR3 loop spans 11 amino acids. Trimming took off 2 bases at V and 5 bases at J, with 6 bases between the two ends. CDR3 sequence reads: CSVEPLETQYF. CDR3 DNA sequence: TGCAGCGTTGAACCCCTGGAGACCCAGTACTTC.